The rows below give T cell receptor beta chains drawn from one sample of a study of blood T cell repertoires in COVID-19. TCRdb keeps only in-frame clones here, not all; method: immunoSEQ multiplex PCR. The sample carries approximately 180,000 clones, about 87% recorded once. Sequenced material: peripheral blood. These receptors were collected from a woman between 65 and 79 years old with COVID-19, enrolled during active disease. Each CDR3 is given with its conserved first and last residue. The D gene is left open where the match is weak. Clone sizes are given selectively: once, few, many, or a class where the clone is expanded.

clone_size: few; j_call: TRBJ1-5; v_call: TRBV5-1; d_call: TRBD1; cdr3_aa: CASSPQTGVQPQHF; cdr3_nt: TGCGCCAGCAGCCCCCAGACAGGGGTACAGCCCCAGCATTTT
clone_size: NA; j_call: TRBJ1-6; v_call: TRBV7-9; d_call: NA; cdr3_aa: CASSLGTVINSPLHF; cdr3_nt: TGTGCCAGCAGCTTAGGGACAGTAATTAATTCACCCCTCCACTTT
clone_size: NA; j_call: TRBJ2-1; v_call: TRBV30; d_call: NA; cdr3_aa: CACLIGGLRVF; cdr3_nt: TGTGCCTGCCTGATCGGTGGCCTTCGGGTCTTC
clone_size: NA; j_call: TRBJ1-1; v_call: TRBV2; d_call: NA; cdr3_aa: CASSAFNGGGEAFF; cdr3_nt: TGTGCCAGCAGTGCGTTTAACGGGGGTGGTGAAGCTTTCTTT
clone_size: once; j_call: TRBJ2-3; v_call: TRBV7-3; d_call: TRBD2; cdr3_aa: CASSLSTTSGSITDTQYF; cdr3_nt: TGTGCCAGCAGCTTATCGACGACTAGCGGGAGTATAACAGATACGCAGTATTTT
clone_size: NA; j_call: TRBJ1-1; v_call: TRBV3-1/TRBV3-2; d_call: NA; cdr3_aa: CASSPLGADTEAFF; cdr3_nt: TGTGCCAGCAGCCCCCTGGGGGCGGACACTGAAGCTTTCTTT
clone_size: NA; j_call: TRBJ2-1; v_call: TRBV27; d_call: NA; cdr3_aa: CASSPGLVAEQFF; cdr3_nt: TGTGCCAGCAGTCCCGGACTCGTCGCTGAGCAGTTCTTC
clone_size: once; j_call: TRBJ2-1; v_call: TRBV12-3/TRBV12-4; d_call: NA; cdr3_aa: CASSNGQVNEQFF; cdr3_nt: TGTGCCAGCAGTAACGGACAAGTCAATGAGCAGTTCTTC
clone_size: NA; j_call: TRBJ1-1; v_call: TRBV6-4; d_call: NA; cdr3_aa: CASSDSGGATEAFF; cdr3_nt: TGTGCCAGCAGTGACTCGGGGGGTGCTACTGAAGCTTTCTTT
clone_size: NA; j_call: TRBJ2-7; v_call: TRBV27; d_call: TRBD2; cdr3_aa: CASRLKREGPSYEQYF; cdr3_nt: TGTGCCAGCAGATTAAAACGGGAGGGCCCCTCCTACGAGCAGTACTTC
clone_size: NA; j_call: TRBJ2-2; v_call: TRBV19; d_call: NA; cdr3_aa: CASTITIPTANTGELFF; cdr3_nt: TGTGCCAGTACAATAACTATCCCCACGGCGAACACCGGGGAGCTGTTTTTT
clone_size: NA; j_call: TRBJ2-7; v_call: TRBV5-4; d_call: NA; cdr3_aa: CASSRSPPYEQYF; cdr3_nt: TGTGCCAGCAGCCGTAGTCCTCCCTACGAGCAGTACTTC
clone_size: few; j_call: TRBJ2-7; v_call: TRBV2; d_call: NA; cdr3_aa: CASSVDLGYQIPYEQYF; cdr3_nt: TGTGCCAGCAGTGTAGATCTGGGCTACCAAATTCCCTACGAGCAGTACTTC
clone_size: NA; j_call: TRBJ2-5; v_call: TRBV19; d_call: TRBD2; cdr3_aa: CASNGEGTLETQYF; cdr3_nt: TGTGCCAGTAACGGGGAGGGAACGTTAGAGACCCAGTACTTC
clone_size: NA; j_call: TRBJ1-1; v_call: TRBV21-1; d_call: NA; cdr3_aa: CASSKAFFQNVGGGRNTEAFF; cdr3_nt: TGTGCCAGCAGCAAAGCCTTTTTCCAGAATGTGGGGGGAGGTCGGAACACTGAAGCTTTCTTT
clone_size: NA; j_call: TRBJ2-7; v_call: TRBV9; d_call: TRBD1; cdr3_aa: CASSVGQGSAYEQYF; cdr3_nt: TGTGCCAGCAGCGTAGGACAGGGGTCGGCCTACGAGCAGTACTTC
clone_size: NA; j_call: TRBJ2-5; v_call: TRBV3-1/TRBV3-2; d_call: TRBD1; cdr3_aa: CASSLDRGPQYF; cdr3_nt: TGTGCCAGCAGCCTTGACAGGGGACCCCAGTACTTC
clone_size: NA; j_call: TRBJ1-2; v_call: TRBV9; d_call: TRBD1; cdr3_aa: CASSVQDRGLLYGYTF; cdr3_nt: TGTGCCAGCAGCGTCCAGGACAGGGGGCTTCTCTATGGCTACACCTTC
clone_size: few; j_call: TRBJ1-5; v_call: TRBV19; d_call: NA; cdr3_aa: CASSGGGYSNQPQHF; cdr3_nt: TGTGCCAGTAGTGGGGGGGGATATAGCAATCAGCCCCAGCATTTT
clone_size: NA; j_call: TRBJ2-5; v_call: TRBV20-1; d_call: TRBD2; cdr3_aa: CSASEGLAGETQYF; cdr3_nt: TGCAGTGCTAGTGAGGGACTAGCGGGAGAGACCCAGTACTTC
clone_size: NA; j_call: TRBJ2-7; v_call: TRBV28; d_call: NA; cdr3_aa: CASSTPHDGSSYEQYF; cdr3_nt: TGTGCCAGCAGTACTCCCCATGACGGGAGCTCCTACGAGCAGTACTTC
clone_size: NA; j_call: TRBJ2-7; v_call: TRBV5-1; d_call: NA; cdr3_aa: CASSLVYGRGYEQYF; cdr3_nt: TGCGCCAGCAGCTTGGTATACGGGAGAGGTTACGAGCAGTACTTC
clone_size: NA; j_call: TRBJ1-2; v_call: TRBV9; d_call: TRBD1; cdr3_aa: CASSVGGTGFYGYTF; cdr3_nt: TGTGCCAGCAGCGTAGGTGGGACAGGCTTTTATGGCTACACCTTC
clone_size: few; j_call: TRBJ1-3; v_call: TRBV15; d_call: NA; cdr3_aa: CATSRDRTGNTIYF; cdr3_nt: TGTGCCACCAGCAGAGACAGAACCGGAAACACCATATATTTT
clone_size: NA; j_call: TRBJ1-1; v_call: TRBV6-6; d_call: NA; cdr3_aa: CASSYSEGNTEAFF; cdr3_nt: TGTGCCAGCAGTTACTCGGAGGGTAACACTGAAGCTTTCTTT
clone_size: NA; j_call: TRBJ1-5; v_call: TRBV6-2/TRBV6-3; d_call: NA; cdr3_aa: CASSTGGYGQPQHF; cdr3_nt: TGTGCCAGCAGTACCGGGGGGTACGGCCAGCCCCAGCATTTT
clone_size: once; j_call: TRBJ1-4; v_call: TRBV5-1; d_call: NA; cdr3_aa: CASRLEEAGDEKLFF; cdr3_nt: TGCGCCAGCAGACTCGAGGAGGCGGGTGATGAAAAACTGTTTTTT
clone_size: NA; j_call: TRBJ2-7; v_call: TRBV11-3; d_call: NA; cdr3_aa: CASSLGTEGTYEQYF; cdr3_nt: TGTGCCAGCAGCTTAGGGACTGAGGGCACCTACGAGCAGTACTTC
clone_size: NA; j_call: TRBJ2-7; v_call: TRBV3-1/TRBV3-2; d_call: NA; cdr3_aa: CASRNSGGTYEQYF; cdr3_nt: TGTGCCAGCAGGAACTCAGGGGGGACCTACGAGCAGTACTTC
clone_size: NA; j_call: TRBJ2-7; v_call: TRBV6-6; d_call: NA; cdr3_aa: CASSYADSSSYEQYF; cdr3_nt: TGTGCCAGCAGTTACGCGGACAGTTCCTCCTACGAGCAGTACTTC
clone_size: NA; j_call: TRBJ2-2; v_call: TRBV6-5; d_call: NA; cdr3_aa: CASSRTGELFF; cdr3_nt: TGTGCCAGCAGCCGCACCGGGGAGCTGTTTTTT
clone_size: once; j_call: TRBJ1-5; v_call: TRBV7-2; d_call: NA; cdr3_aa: CASSLGVAVGGNQPQHF; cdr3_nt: TGTGCCAGCAGCTTAGGGGTGGCGGTAGGGGGCAATCAGCCCCAGCATTTT
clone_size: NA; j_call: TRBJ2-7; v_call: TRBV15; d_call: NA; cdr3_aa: CATSRSIDAGEQYF; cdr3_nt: TGTGCCACCAGCAGAAGCATCGATGCAGGCGAGCAGTACTTC
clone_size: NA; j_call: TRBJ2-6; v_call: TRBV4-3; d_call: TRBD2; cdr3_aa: CASSVTRAGRTSGANVLTF; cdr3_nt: TGCGCCAGCAGCGTTACCAGGGCCGGGAGGACCTCTGGGGCCAACGTCCTGACTTTC
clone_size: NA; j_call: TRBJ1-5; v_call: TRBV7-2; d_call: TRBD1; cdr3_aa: CASNPTGGKQPQHF; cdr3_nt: TGTGCCAGCAACCCGACAGGGGGCAAGCAGCCCCAGCATTTT
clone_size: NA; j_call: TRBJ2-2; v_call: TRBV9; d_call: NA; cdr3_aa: CASSVGANDGELFF; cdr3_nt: TGTGCCAGCAGCGTCGGTGCTAACGACGGGGAGCTGTTTTTT
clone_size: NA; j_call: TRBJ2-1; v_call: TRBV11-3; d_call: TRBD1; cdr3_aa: CASRDPRDRTYNEQFF; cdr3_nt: TGTGCCAGCAGAGACCCCCGGGACAGAACCTACAATGAGCAGTTCTTC
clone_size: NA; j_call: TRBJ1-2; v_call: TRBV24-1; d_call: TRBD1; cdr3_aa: CATSETGSYGYTF; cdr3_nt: TGTGCCACCAGTGAGACAGGGTCCTATGGCTACACCTTC
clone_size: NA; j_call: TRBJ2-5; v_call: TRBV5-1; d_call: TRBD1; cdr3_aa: CASRDGTDQETQYF; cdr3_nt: TGCGCCAGCAGGGATGGGACAGACCAAGAGACCCAGTACTTC
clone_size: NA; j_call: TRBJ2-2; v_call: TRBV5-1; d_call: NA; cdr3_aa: CASSLAPLAGATGELFF; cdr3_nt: TGCGCCAGCAGCTTGGCCCCGTTGGCGGGGGCCACCGGGGAGCTGTTTTTT
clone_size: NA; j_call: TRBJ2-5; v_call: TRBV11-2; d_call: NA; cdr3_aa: CASSLELAIETQYF; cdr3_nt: TGTGCCAGCAGCTTAGAACTAGCTATAGAGACCCAGTACTTC
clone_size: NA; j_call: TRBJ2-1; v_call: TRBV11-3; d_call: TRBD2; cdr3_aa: CASSLVGGRGTDEQFF; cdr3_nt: TGTGCCAGCAGCTTAGTAGGCGGGAGGGGGACCGATGAGCAGTTCTTC
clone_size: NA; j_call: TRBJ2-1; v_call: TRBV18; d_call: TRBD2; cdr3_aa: CASLLAGTNEQFF; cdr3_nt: TGTGCCAGCTTGCTAGCGGGTACCAATGAGCAGTTCTTC
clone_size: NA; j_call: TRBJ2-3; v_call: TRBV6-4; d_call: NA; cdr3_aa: CASSPGGDTQYF; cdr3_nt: TGTGCCAGCAGTCCCGGGGGAGATACGCAGTATTTT
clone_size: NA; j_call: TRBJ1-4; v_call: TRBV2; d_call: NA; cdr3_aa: CASNWDTETSTNEKLFF; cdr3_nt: TGTGCCAGTAACTGGGACACTGAGACCTCAACTAATGAAAAACTGTTTTTT
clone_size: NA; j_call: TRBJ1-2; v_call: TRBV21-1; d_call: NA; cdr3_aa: CASSPLSTLTGGINYGYTF; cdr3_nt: TGTGCCAGCAGCCCTCTCTCTACTCTGACAGGGGGCATCAACTATGGCTACACCTTC
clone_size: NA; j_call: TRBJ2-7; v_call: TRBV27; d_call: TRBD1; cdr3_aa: CASSLYGTGQYEQYF; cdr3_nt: TGTGCCAGCAGTTTATATGGGACAGGGCAATACGAGCAGTACTTC
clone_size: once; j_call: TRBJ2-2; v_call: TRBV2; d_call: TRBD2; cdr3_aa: CASSGGTGELFF; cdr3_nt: TGTGCCAGCAGCGGGGGGACCGGGGAGCTGTTTTTT
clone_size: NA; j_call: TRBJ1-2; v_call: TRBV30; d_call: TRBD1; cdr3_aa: CAWSGYRDRGANGYGYTF; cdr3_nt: TGTGCCTGGAGTGGGTACCGGGACAGGGGGGCAAACGGGTATGGCTACACCTTC
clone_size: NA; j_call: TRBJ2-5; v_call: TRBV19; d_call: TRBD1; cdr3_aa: CASSPRGRGETQYF; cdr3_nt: TGTGCCAGTAGCCCTAGGGGGCGCGGAGAGACCCAGTACTTC
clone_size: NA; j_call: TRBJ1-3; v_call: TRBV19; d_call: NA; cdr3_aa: CASTRGRVSGNTIYF; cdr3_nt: TGTGCCAGTACCCGCGGGAGGGTCTCTGGAAACACCATATATTTT